The rows below give T cell receptor beta chains drawn from one sample of a study of control samples from healthy donors and cancer patients. Data came from immunoSEQ multiplex PCR; TCRdb stores just in-frame clones and leaves some out. Of about 94,000 clones listed, about nine tenths are singletons. The sample comprised blood. These receptors were obtained from a woman aged 18-35 years in good health. Both conserved end residues are part of each CDR3. The D gene is left open where the match is weak. Clone size is stated in some rows and not others, as once, few, many or a class when expanded.

abundance	d_gene	v_gene	j_gene	CDR3aa	CDR3nt
once	NA	TRBV6-1	TRBJ1-5	CASSDLGDTRNQPQHF	TGTGCCAGCAGTGACCTGGGGGACACCCGCAATCAGCCCCAGCATTTT
NA	NA	TRBV5-5	TRBJ2-7	CASSSNRVINEQYF	TGTGCCAGCAGCTCGAACAGGGTAATCAACGAGCAGTACTTC
NA	TRBD1	TRBV6-6	TRBJ1-6	CASSPGQGGSPLHF	TGTGCCAGCAGCCCTGGACAGGGAGGATCACCCCTCCACTTT
NA	TRBD2	TRBV28	TRBJ2-3	CASSLSAGTSTDTQYF	TGTGCCAGCAGTTTATCAGCGGGGACTAGCACAGATACGCAGTATTTT
NA	NA	TRBV6-5	TRBJ1-2	CASSYSGGALRNGYTF	TGTGCCAGCAGTTACTCTGGGGGAGCCCTTCGGAATGGCTACACCTTC
NA	NA	TRBV11-3	TRBJ1-1	CASSSGQSGPAFF	TGTGCCAGCAGCTCTGGACAGTCTGGGCCAGCTTTCTTT
NA	TRBD1	TRBV5-1	TRBJ1-6	CASSGTTGDGSPLHF	TGCGCCAGCAGCGGAACGACAGGGGACGGTTCACCCCTCCACTTT
NA	NA	TRBV3-1/TRBV3-2	TRBJ1-3	CASSHFLADFSGNTIYF	TGTGCCAGCAGCCACTTCCTAGCAGATTTCTCTGGAAACACCATATATTTT
NA	TRBD2	TRBV3-1/TRBV3-2	TRBJ2-3	CASSQDSGLAGVPSTDTQYF	TGTGCCAGCAGCCAAGACTCGGGACTAGCGGGGGTACCCAGCACAGATACGCAGTATTTT
NA	NA	TRBV5-7	TRBJ1-1	CASSLLGGWGDACSTEAFF	TGTGCCAGCAGCTTGTTGGGGGGCTGGGGGGACGCCTGTAGCACTGAAGCTTTCTTT
NA	TRBD1	TRBV2	TRBJ1-6	CASSAGQDYSPLHF	TGTGCCAGCAGTGCGGGACAGGACTATTCACCCCTCCACTTT
NA	TRBD2	TRBV4-2	TRBJ2-1	CASSQEGTSGGNEQFF	TGTGCCAGCAGCCAAGAAGGGACTAGCGGGGGAAATGAGCAGTTCTTC
NA	NA	TRBV5-5	TRBJ1-2	CASSSPETAYYGYTF	TGTGCCAGCAGCTCCCCCGAGACAGCCTACTATGGCTACACCTTC
NA	NA	TRBV18	TRBJ2-5	CASSPVKETQYF	TGTGCCAGCTCACCAGTTAAAGAGACCCAGTACTTC
NA	NA	TRBV6-5	TRBJ1-1	CASSQSWTGNTEAFF	TGTGCCAGCAGTCAATCCTGGACGGGGAACACTGAAGCTTTCTTT
NA	NA	TRBV9	TRBJ2-1	CASSARDAGGNNEQFF	TGTGCCAGCAGCGCCCGGGACGCGGGTGGGAACAATGAGCAGTTCTTC
NA	TRBD2	TRBV27	TRBJ2-3	CASSPIAGGGTDTQYF	TGTGCCAGCAGTCCCATAGCGGGGGGGGGCACAGATACGCAGTATTTT
NA	TRBD1	TRBV2	TRBJ1-4	CASSETTGGVSNEKLFF	TGTGCCAGCAGTGAAACGACAGGGGGAGTCTCTAATGAAAAACTGTTTTTT
once	TRBD1	TRBV4-1	TRBJ1-1	CASSHDTGDSTEAFF	TGCGCCAGCAGCCATGACACAGGGGACAGCACTGAAGCTTTCTTT
NA	NA	TRBV3-1/TRBV3-2	TRBJ1-2	CASALSTAVYGYTF	TGTGCCAGCGCCCTTTCGACAGCCGTCTATGGCTACACCTTC
NA	TRBD2	TRBV3-1/TRBV3-2	TRBJ2-2	CASSRGLAGGGTGELFF	TGTGCCAGCAGCCGAGGACTAGCGGGGGGAGGCACCGGGGAGCTGTTTTTT
NA	TRBD1	TRBV6-4	TRBJ2-2	CASSPSGTGDTGELFF	TGTGCCAGCAGTCCCTCCGGGACAGGGGACACCGGGGAGCTGTTTTTT
NA	NA	TRBV7-3	TRBJ1-2	CASSLSANYGYTF	TGTGCCAGCAGCTTGTCGGCTAACTATGGCTACACCTTC
NA	NA	TRBV20-1	TRBJ2-5	CSASAPLPVGETQYF	TGCAGTGCTAGTGCCCCATTGCCTGTGGGGGAGACCCAGTACTTC
NA	TRBD1	TRBV27	TRBJ2-7	CASSIPGQNYEQYF	TGTGCCAGCAGTATCCCGGGACAGAACTACGAGCAGTACTTC